The rows below give T cell receptor beta chains drawn from one sample of a study of cytomegalovirus exposure and HLA in healthy donors. Repertoires were generated with immunoSEQ multiplex PCR, while TCRdb's copy carries only in-frame clones and drops some. The sample has 150,000 or so clones, about 80% seen once. What was sequenced was PBMCs. Receptors originate from a man between 35 and 55 years old in good health and CMV-seropositive. The CDR3 runs from the conserved cysteine through the conserved F or W. D genes are given only for firm matches. Rows may omit the clone size; those that give it use once, few, many or a size class.

v_call,j_call,d_call,clone_size,cdr3_aa,cdr3_nt
TRBV11-3,TRBJ2-3,TRBD2,.,CASSLAGGADTQYF,TGTGCCAGCAGCTTAGCGGGAGGAGCGGATACGCAGTATTTT
TRBV6-1,TRBJ1-2,.,.,CASSDGPGDFFYGYTF,TGTGCCAGCAGTGACGGGCCCGGGGATTTCTTCTATGGCTACACCTTC
TRBV7-9,TRBJ2-3,TRBD2,few,CASSLGIGLASDTQYF,TGTGCCAGCAGCTTAGGGATCGGACTAGCGAGCGATACGCAGTATTTT
TRBV5-1,TRBJ2-5,TRBD1,once,CASSLDRVSKETQYF,TGCGCCAGCAGCCTAGACAGGGTCTCGAAAGAGACCCAGTACTTC
TRBV10-3,TRBJ2-1,.,.,CALARDGAYNEQFF,TGTGCCCTCGCCCGCGACGGGGCCTACAATGAGCAGTTCTTC
TRBV7-9,TRBJ2-5,TRBD1,.,CASSRGQENQETQYF,TGTGCCAGCAGCAGAGGACAGGAAAACCAAGAGACCCAGTACTTC
TRBV5-5,TRBJ1-1,TRBD1,.,CASRSGTGALNTEAFF,TGTGCCAGCAGGTCCGGGACAGGGGCCCTGAACACTGAAGCTTTCTTT
TRBV5-5,TRBJ1-2,.,.,CASSSQDTRINYGYTF,TGTGCCAGCAGCTCCCAGGACACCAGAATTAACTATGGCTACACCTTC
TRBV6-5,TRBJ2-4,.,once,CASSYSRQGTFSYF,TGTGCCAGCAGTTACTCGAGGCAGGGGACCTTTTCGTACTTC
TRBV19,TRBJ1-5,.,.,CASSIQVLQPQHF,TGTGCCAGTAGTATCCAGGTACTTCAGCCCCAGCATTTT
TRBV20-1,TRBJ1-1,.,few,CSARSGFEAFF,TGCAGTGCTAGATCGGGTTTTGAAGCTTTCTTT
TRBV7-9,TRBJ2-7,.,.,CASSRTAYEQYF,TGTGCCAGCAGCCGGACAGCGTACGAGCAGTACTTC
TRBV27,TRBJ1-2,TRBD1,.,CASSLSPGGDGYTF,TGTGCCAGCAGTTTATCGCCAGGGGGCGATGGCTACACCTTC
TRBV28,TRBJ2-1,.,.,CASKTTPGPYNEQFF,TGTGCCAGCAAAACAACCCCAGGGCCTTACAATGAGCAGTTCTTC
TRBV4-2,TRBJ2-1,TRBD2,few,CASSQDRLAGAGFF,TGTGCCAGCAGCCAAGATCGACTCGCGGGAGCTGGGTTCTTC
TRBV5-6,TRBJ2-7,.,.,CASSPLGHSSSYEQYF,TGTGCCAGCAGCCCCTTAGGACATTCGAGCTCCTACGAGCAGTACTTC